Presented here are 4 T cell receptor beta chains from one specimen sequenced in a study of blood T cell repertoires in COVID-19. The repertoire was sequenced with immunoSEQ multiplex PCR; TCRdb's copy has only in-frame clones and lacks some. Seen here are under 65,000 clones, roughly 90% observed once, and the top ten hold 4% to 6%. The sequenced sample was peripheral blood. The receptors stem from an elderly man in a cohort sampled during active COVID-19.

The J gene is TRBJ2-1, the V gene TRBV7-2; 12 bases align to TRBD2. V lost 2 bases to trimming and J lost 0 bases; unmatched junction nucleotides: 2. CDR3 length: 17 residues. Germline CDR1 SGHTA, CDR2 FQGNSA. The CDR3 region has the DNA TGTGCCAGCAGCTTACGGACTAGCGGGACCTCCTACAATGAGCAGTTCTTC. This sequence encodes CASSLRTSGTSYNEQFF.

The chain is built from TRBV6-6 and TRBJ1-6, with D uncertain. This CDR3 contains 11 residues. The V end lost 7 bases, the J end lost 5 bases, and 3 bases lay between the germline ends. Germline CDR1 MNHNY, CDR2 SVGAGI (reference sequence). The CDR3 nucleotides read TGTGCCAGCACCGATAATTCACCCCTCCACTTT. Translating gives CASTDNSPLHF.

The chain links TRBV9 to TRBJ2-3, with 9 bases fitting TRBD1. The V segment lost 2 bases and the J segment 3 bases; nucleotides outside the gene matches: 7. There are 16 residues in the CDR3. From germline, CDR1 is SGDLS and CDR2 YYNGEE. CDR3 residues: CASSVRGDRATDTQYF. In DNA form, the CDR3 reads TGTGCCAGCAGCGTGAGAGGGGACAGGGCGACAGATACGCAGTATTTT. The full variable domain, in which reference TRBV9 and TRBJ2-3 provide the parts outside the CDR3, is DSGVTQTPKHLITATGQRVTLRCSPRSGDLSVYWYQQSLDQGLQFLIQYYNGEERAKGNILERFSAQQFPDLHSELNLSSLELGDSALYFCASSVRGDRATDTQYFGPGTRLTVL.

CDR3 loop: CSPTGETEAFF. CDR3 nucleotides: TGCAGCCCTACAGGGGAAACTGAAGCTTTCTTT. This chain uses TRBV29-1 with TRBJ1-1; 7 nucleotides align to TRBD1. This CDR3 is built from 11 residues. Germline CDR1 and CDR2: SQVTM and ANQGSEA. After removal of 8 bases from V and 5 bases from J, the junction contained 5 bases not matched to a gene.